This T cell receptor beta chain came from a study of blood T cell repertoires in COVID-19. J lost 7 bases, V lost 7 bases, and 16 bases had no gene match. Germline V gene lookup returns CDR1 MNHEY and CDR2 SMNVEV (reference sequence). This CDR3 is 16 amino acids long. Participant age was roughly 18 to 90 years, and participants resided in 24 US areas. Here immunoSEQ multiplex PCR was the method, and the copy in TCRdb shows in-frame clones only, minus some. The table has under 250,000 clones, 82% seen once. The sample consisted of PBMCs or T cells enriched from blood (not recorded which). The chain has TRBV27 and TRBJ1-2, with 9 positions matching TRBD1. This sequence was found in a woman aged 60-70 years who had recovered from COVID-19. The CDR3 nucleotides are TGTGCCAGCAAGGGGAACAGGGGGCCCGAAAGTGGTGGCTACACCTTC. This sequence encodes CASKGNRGPESGGYTF.